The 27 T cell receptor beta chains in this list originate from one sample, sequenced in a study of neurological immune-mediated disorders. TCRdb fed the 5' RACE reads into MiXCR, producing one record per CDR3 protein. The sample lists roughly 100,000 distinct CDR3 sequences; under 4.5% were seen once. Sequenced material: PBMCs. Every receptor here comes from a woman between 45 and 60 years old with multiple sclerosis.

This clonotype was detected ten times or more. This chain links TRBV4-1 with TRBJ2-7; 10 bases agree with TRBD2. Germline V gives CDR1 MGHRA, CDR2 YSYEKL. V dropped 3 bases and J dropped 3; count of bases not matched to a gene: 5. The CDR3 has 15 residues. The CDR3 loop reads CASSQLAGERYEQYF. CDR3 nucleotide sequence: TGCGCCAGCAGCCAGCTAGCGGGGGAGCGCTACGAGCAGTACTTC.

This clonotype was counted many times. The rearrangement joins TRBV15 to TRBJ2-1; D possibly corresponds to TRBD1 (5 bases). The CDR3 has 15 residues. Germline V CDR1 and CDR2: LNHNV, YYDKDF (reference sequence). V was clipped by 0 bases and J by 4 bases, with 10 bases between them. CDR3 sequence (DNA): TGTGCCACCAGCAGAGATGCCCAGGGTTACAATGAGCAGTTCTTC. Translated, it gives CATSRDAQGYNEQFF.

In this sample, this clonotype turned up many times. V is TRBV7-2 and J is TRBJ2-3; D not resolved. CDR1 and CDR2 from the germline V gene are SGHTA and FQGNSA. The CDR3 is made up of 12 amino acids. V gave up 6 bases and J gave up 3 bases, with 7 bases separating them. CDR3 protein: CASSRMTDTQYF. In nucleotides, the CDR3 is TGTGCCAGCAGTCGTATGACAGATACGCAGTATTTT.

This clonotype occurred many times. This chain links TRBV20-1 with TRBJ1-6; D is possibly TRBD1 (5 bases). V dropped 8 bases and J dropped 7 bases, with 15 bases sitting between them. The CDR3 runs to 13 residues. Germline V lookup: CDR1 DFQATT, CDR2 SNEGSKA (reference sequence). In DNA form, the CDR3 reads TGCAGTACCGGCCCAGGGATGAATTCACCCCTCCACTTT. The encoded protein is CSTGPGMNSPLHF.

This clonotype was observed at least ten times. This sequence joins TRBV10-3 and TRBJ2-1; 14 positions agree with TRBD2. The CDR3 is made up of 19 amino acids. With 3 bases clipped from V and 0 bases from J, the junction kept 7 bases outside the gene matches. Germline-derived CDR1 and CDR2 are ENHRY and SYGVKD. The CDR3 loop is CAISDRTSGGSTSYNEQFF. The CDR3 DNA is TGTGCCATCAGTGATAGGACTAGCGGGGGGTCCACCTCCTACAATGAGCAGTTCTTC.

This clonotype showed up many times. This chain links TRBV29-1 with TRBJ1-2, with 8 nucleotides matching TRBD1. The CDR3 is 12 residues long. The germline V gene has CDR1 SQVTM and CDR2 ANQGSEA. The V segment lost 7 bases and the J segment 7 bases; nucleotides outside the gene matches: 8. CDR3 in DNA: TGCAGCGCCGGACAGGGTCGCCTTGGCTACACCTTC. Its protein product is CSAGQGRLGYTF.

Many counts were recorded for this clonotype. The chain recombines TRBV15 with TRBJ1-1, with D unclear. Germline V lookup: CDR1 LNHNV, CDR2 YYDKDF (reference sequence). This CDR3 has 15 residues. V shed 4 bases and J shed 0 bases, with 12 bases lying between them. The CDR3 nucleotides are TGTGCCACCAGCACAGACAAGGGAATGAACACTGAAGCTTTCTTT. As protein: CATSTDKGMNTEAFF. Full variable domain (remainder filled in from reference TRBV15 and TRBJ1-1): DAMVIQNPRYQVTQFGKPVTLSCSQTLNHNVMYWYQQKSSQAPKLLFHYYDKDFNNEADTPDNFQSRRPNTSFCFLDIRSPGLGDTAMYLCATSTDKGMNTEAFFGQGTRLTVV.

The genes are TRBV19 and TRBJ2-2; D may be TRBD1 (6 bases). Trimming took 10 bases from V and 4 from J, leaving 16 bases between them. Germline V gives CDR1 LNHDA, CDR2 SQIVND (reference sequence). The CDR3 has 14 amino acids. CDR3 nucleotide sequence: TGTGCCACTTACAGGGACCCCTCCACCGGGGAGCTGTTTTTT. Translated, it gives CATYRDPSTGELFF.

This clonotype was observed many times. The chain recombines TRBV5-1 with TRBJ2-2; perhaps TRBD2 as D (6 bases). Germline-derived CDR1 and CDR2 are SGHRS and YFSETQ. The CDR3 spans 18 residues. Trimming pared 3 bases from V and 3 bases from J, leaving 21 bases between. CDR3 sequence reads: CASSSGGYVGPYTGELFF. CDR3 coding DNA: TGCGCCAGCAGCTCCGGGGGATACGTGGGGCCCTACACCGGGGAGCTGTTTTTT. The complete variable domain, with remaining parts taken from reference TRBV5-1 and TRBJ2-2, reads KAGVTQTPRYLIKTRGQQVTLSCSPISGHRSVSWYQQTPGQGLQFLFEYFSETQRNKGNFPGRFSGRQFSNSRSEMNVSTLELGDSALYLCASSSGGYVGPYTGELFFGEGSRLTVL.

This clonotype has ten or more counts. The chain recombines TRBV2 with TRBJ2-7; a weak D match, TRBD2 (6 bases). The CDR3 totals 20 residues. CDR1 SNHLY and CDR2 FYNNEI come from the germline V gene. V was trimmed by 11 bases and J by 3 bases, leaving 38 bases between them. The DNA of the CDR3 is TGTGCCGCCAGCAATCCGGTCCCGGGGAGTGACTCCCTCGGGAGCTACGAGCAGTACTTC. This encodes CAASNPVPGSDSLGSYEQYF.

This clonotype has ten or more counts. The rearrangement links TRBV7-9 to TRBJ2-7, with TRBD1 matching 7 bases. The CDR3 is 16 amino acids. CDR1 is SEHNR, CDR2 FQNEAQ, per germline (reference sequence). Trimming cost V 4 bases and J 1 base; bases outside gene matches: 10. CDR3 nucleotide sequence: TGTGCCAGCAGCTCGCCCCGACAGGGTAGGTCCTACGAGCAGTACTTC. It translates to CASSSPRQGRSYEQYF. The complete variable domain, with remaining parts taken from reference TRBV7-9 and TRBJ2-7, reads DTGVSQNPRHKITKRGQNVTFRCDPISEHNRLYWYRQTLGQGPEFLTYFQNEAQLEKSRLLSDRFSAERPKGSFSTLEIQRTEQGDSAMYLCASSSPRQGRSYEQYFGPGTRLTVT.

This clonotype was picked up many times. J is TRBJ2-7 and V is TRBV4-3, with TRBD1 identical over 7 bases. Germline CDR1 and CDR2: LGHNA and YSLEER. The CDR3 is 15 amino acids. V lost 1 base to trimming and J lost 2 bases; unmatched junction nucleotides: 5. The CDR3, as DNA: TGCGCCAGCAGCCAAGTTTGGGGACAGACCTACGAGCAGTACTTC. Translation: CASSQVWGQTYEQYF.

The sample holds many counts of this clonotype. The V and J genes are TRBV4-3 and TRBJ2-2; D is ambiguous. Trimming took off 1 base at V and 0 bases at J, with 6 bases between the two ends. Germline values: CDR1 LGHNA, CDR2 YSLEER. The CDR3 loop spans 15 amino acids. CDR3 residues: CASSQVLANTGELFF. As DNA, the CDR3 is TGCGCCAGCAGCCAAGTACTGGCGAACACCGGGGAGCTGTTTTTT.

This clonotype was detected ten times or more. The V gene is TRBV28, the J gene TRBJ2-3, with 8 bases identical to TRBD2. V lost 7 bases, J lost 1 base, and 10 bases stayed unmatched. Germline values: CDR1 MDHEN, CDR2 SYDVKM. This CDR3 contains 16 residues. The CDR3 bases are TGTGCCAGCAACAGCGCGGGGGGTAGAGGCACAGATACGCAGTATTTT. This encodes CASNSAGGRGTDTQYF.

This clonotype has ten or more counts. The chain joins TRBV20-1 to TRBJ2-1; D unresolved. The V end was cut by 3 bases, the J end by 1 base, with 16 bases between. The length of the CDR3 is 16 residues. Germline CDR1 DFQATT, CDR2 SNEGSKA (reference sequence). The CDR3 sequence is CSARMRPLRSYNEQFF. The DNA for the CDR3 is TGCAGTGCTAGGATGAGACCCTTAAGGTCCTACAATGAGCAGTTCTTC.

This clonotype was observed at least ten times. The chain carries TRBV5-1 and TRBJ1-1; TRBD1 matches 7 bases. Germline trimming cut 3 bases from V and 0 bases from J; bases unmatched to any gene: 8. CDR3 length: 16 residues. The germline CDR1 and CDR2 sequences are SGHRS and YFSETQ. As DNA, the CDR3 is TGCGCCAGCAGCTCCCAGGGGGGCCTAATGAACACTGAAGCTTTCTTT. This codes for CASSSQGGLMNTEAFF.

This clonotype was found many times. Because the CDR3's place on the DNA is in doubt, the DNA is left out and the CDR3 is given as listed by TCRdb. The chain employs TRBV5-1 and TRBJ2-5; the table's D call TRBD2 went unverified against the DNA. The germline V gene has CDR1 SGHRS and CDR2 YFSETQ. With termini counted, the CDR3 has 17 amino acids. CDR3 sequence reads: CASSFLWTSGGQETQYF.

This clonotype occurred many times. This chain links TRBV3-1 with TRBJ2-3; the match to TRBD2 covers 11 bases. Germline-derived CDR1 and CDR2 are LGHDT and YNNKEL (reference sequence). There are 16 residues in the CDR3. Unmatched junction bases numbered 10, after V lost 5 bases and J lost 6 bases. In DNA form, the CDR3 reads TGTGCCAGCAGCTCTCGTAGACTAGCGGGATCGGATACGCAGTATTTT. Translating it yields CASSSRRLAGSDTQYF.

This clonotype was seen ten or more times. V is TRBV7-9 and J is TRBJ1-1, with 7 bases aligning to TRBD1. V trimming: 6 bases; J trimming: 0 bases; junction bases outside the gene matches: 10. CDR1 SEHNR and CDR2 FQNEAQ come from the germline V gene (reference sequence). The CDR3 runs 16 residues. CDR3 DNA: TGTGCCAGCAGTCAGACAGGGAAACGGGTGAACACTGAAGCTTTCTTT. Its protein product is CASSQTGKRVNTEAFF.

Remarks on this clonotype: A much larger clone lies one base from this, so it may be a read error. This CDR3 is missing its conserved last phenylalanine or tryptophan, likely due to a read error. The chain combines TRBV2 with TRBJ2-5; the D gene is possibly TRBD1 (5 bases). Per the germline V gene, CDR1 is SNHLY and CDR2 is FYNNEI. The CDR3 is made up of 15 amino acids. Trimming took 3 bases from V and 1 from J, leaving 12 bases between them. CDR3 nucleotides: TGTGCCAGCAGTGACTGGGGCACATCCCAAGAGACCCAGTACTGC. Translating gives CASSDWGTSQETQYC.

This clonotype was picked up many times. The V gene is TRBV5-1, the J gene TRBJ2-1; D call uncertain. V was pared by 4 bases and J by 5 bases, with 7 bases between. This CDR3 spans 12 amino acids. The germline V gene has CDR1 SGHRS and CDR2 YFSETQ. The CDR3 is CASSITHNEQFF. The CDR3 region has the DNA TGCGCCAGCAGCATAACCCACAATGAGCAGTTCTTC.

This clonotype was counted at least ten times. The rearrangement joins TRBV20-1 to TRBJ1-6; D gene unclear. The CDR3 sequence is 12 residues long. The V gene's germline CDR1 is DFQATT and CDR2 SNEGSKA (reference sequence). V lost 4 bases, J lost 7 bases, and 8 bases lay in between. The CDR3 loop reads CSAMSGNSPLHF. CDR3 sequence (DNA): TGCAGTGCTATGAGTGGCAATTCACCCCTCCACTTT.

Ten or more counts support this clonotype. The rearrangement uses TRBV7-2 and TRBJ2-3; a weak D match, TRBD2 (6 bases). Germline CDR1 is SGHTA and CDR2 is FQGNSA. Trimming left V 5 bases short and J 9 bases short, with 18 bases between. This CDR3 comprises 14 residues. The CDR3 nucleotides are TGTGCCAGCAGCGGTCAGGGTGCTCGGGGGACGCAGTATTTT. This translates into CASSGQGARGTQYF.

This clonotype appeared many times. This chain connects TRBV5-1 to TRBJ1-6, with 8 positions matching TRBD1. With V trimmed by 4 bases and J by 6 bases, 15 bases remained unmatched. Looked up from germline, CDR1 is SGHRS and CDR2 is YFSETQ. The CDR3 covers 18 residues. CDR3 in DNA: TGCGCCAGCAGCGAATACCGGGGCAGGGGGCTTGGTAATTCACCCCTCCACTTT. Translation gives CASSEYRGRGLGNSPLHF.

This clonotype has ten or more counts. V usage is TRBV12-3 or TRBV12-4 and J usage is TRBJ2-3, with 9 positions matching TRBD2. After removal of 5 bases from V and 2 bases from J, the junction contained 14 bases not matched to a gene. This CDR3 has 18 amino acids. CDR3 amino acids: CASSGIAGATAPTDTQYF. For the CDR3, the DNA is TGTGCCAGCAGTGGGATAGCGGGGGCAACGGCACCCACAGATACGCAGTATTTT.

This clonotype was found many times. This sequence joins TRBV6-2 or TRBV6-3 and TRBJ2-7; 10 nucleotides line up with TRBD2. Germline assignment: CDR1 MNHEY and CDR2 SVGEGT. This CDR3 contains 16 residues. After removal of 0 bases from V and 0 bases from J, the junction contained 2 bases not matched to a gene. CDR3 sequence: CASSYSPSGGSYEQYF. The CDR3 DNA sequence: TGTGCCAGCAGTTACTCGCCTAGCGGGGGCTCCTACGAGCAGTACTTC.

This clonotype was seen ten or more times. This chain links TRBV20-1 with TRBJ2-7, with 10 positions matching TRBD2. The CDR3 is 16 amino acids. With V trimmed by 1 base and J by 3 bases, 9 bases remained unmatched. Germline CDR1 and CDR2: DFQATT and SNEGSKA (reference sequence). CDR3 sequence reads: CSARGLGLAENYEQYF. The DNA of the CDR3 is TGCAGTGCTAGAGGGTTAGGACTAGCGGAGAACTACGAGCAGTACTTC.